Below, one TCR beta chain is given with its context. This CDR3 contains 14 residues. The germline gives CDR1 LNHDA, CDR2 SQIVND (reference sequence). V was pared by 3 bases and J by 5 bases, with 11 bases between. This sample is drawn from a study of blood T cell repertoires in COVID-19. As for the study in general: Donors in the United States, Italy and Spain gave samples during acute or convalescent COVID-19. T cells, B-cell-depleted T cells, or PBMCs supplied cDNA or gDNA.

The authors' processing: Using reference gene primer amplification, nucleated cell counts were estimated. Clones were read by immunoSEQ multiplex PCR, and TCRdb kept only the in-frame ones, dropping some. V, J and clone size are those of that table, while D and trimming were read from the DNA. In the table there are around 100,000 clones, around 84% of which are singletons. The specimen sequenced was peripheral blood. The rearrangement uses TRBV19 and TRBJ1-5; D gene unclear. The receptor's source is a human donor in a cohort sampled during active COVID-19. CDR3 nucleotides: TGTGCCAGTAGTATTTTGGGGAGGGATCAGCCCCAGCATTTT. Amino acid sequence: CASSILGRDQPQHF.